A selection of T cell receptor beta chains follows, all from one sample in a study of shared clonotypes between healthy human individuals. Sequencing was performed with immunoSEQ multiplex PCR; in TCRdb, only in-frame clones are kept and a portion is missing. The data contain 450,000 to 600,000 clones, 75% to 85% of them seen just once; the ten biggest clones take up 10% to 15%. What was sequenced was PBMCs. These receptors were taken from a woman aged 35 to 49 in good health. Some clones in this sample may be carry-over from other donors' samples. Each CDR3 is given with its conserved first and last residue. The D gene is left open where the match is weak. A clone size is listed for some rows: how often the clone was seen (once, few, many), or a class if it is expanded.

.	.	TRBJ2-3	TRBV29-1	CSVKGVGTDTQYF	TGCAGCGTTAAGGGGGTGGGCACAGATACGCAGTATTTT
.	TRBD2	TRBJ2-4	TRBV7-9	CASSPRVQASGIKNIQYF	TGTGCCAGCAGCCCCAGGGTTCAGGCTAGCGGGATCAAAAACATTCAGTACTTC
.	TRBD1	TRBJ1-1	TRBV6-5	CASSYFQGGTEAFF	TGTGCCAGCAGTTACTTCCAGGGGGGGACTGAAGCTTTCTTT
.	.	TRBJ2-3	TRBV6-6	CASSPGGHRADTQYF	TGTGCCAGCAGTCCAGGCGGCCACCGGGCAGATACGCAGTATTTT
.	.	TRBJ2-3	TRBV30	CAWSVSGADTQYF	TGTGCCTGGAGTGTAAGTGGGGCAGATACGCAGTATTTT
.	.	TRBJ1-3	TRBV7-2	CASSRAGVGNTIYF	TGTGCCAGCAGCCGTGCAGGGGTAGGAAACACCATATATTTT
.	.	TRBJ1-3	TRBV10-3	CAISESSGPGNTIYF	TGTGCCATCAGTGAGTCCTCAGGGCCTGGAAACACCATATATTTT
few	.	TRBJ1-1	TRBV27	CASSLLLGNTEAFF	TGTGCCAGCAGTTTATTGCTGGGGAACACTGAAGCTTTCTTT
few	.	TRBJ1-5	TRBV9	CASSVASGQPQHF	TGTGCCAGCAGCGTAGCTAGCGGTCAGCCCCAGCATTTT
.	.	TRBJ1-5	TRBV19	CASSGVGYQPQHF	TGTGCCAGTAGTGGCGTGGGGTATCAGCCCCAGCATTTT
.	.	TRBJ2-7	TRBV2	CASSLGPWDEQYF	TGTGCCAGCAGCCTTGGACCATGGGACGAGCAGTACTTC
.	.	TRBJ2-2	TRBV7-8	CASSLYGDTGELFF	TGTGCCAGCAGCTTATATGGGGACACCGGGGAGCTGTTTTTT
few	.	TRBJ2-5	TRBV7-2	CASSPDRASGETQYF	TGTGCCAGCAGCCCGGACCGGGCCTCCGGGGAGACCCAGTACTTC
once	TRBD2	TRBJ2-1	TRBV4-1	CASSPGRAGRNEQLF	TGCGCCAGCAGCCCCGGGAGGGCCGGCCGCAATGAGCAGCTCTTC
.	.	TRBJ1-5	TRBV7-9	CASSSLGGAGQPQHF	TGTGCCAGCAGCTCCCTCGGGGGCGCAGGTCAGCCCCAGCATTTT
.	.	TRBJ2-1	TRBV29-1	CSVEASVSEQFF	TGCAGCGTTGAGGCTAGCGTCAGTGAGCAGTTCTTC
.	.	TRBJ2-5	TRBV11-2	CASTLGGWETQYF	TGTGCCAGCACGCTCGGGGGTTGGGAGACCCAGTACTTC
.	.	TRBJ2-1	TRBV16	CASSQGGNNEQFF	TGTGCCAGCAGCCAAGGAGGCAACAATGAGCAGTTCTTC
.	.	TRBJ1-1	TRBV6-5	CASRLQGVTEAFF	TGTGCCAGCAGATTACAGGGAGTCACTGAAGCTTTCTTT
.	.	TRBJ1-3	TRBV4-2	CASSQDKTNSGNTIYF	TGTGCCAGCAGCCAAGATAAAACAAACTCTGGAAACACCATATATTTT
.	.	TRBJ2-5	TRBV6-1	CASSEVWTAKGTQYF	TGTGCCAGCAGTGAAGTCTGGACAGCCAAGGGGACCCAGTACTTC
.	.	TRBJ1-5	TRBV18	CASSPNWGAQPQHF	TGTGCCAGCTCACCAAACTGGGGCGCTCAGCCCCAGCATTTT
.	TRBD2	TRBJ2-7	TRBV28	CASRHLAGGPGEQYF	TGTGCCAGCAGACATTTAGCGGGAGGGCCCGGCGAGCAGTACTTC
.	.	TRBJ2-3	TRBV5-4	CASGLDRTDTQYF	TGTGCCAGCGGACTCGACCGCACAGATACGCAGTATTTT
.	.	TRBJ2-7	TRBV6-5	CASSYSAGPYEQYF	TGTGCCAGCAGTTACTCGGCAGGACCCTACGAGCAGTACTTC
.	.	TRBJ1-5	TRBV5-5	CASSSRPDSNQPQHF	TGTGCCAGCAGCTCGCGACCCGATAGCAATCAGCCCCAGCATTTT
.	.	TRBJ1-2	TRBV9	CASSNGQSYGYTF	TGTGCCAGCAGCAACGGACAGAGCTATGGCTACACCTTC
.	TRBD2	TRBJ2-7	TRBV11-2	CASSLGSGIYEQYF	TGTGCCAGCAGCTTAGGTAGCGGGATTTACGAGCAGTACTTC
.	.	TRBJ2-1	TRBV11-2	CASSLEGGQRRNEQFF	TGTGCCAGCAGCTTAGAGGGTGGACAGAGGAGGAATGAGCAGTTCTTC
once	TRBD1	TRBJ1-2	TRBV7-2	CASSFVRQGAYGYTF	TGTGCCAGCAGCTTTGTTAGGCAGGGGGCATATGGCTACACCTTC